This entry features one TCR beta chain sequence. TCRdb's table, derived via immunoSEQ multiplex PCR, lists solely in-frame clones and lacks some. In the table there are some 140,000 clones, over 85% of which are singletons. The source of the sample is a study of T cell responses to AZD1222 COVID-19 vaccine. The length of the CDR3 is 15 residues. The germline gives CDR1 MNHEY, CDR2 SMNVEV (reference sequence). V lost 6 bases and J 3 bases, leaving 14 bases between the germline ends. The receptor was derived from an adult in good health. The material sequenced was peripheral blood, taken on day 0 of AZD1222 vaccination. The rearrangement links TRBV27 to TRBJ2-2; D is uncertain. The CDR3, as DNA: TGTGCCAGCAGCCAGTTTCGGCAGTACACCGGGGAGCTGTTTTTT. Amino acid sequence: CASSQFRQYTGELFF.